This TCR beta chain was sequenced during a study of a mutant IDH1 vaccine in newly diagnosed glioma. As for the study in general: Following radiotherapy alone, or alongside temozolomide cycles, vaccination was started after an interval of 4-6 weeks. Of treated patients, approximately 60% were men and 37.5% women, averaging 40.4 years.

Time point noted: week 47, end of study. Vaccinated patients received 300 ug of mutant IDH1 20-mer peptide per dose, with topical imiquimod. Each of the donors came in with new WHO grade 3 or 4 astrocytomas that were IDH1-mutant and ATRX-lost. With respect to this clone: Antigen unknown.

The assay was immunoSEQ multiplex PCR, and TCRdb's table has in-frame clones only and misses some. The top ten hold 0.75% to 0.95% of the sample, which has approximately 100,000 clones, approximately 89% seen once. This TCR derives from a woman between 50 and 59 years old with glioma. Material: PBMCs, obtained from a glioma patient whose treatment included an IDH1 peptide vaccine.

The CDR3 loop reads CASSPLLVENEQFF. CDR3 nucleotides: TGTGCCAGCAGCCCTTTACTAGTGGAAAATGAGCAGTTCTTC. This rearrangement joins TRBV7-9 to TRBJ2-1; tentative D call: TRBD2 (5 bases). V dropped 5 bases and J dropped 7 bases, with 15 bases sitting between them. CDR3 size: 14 residues. Per germline, CDR1 SEHNR and CDR2 FQNEAQ (reference sequence).